This entry features one T cell receptor beta chain sequence. What it recognizes is unknown. This entry belongs to a study of cytomegalovirus exposure and HLA in healthy donors. Study-level points and caveats: There were a few CMV-associated chains whose specificity for CMV antigens was confirmed in vitro.

The V and J ends lost 0 bases and 3 bases respectively, with 11 bases between them. The CDR3 covers 15 residues. The germline V gene has CDR1 MNHEY and CDR2 SVGAGI. PCR primers comprised 60 Vbeta and 13 Jbeta primers. Generated by immunoSEQ multiplex PCR, the TCRdb table keeps only in-frame clones and is missing some. Seen here are approximately 120,000 clones, 70% to 80% observed once, and the top ten hold roughly an eighth. Input material: PBMCs. This TCR was sampled from a woman between 35 and 50 years old in good health and CMV-seropositive. The chain recombines TRBV6-5 with TRBJ1-2; D not certain. CDR3 protein: CASSYSVIVDYGYTF. Written as DNA, the CDR3 is TGTGCCAGCAGTTACTCAGTTATAGTGGACTATGGCTACACCTTC.